The 13 T cell receptor beta chains below come from one sample, sequenced in a study of PD-L1 blockade in urothelial cancer (dated by TCRdb to about 2017). The library was made by the immunoSEQ multiplex PCR assay. In TCRdb, the immuneACCESS table is reduced to in-frame sequences with V and J assigned. These tables do not hold every clone; where another copy was compared, an unresolved V gene accounts for under half, and the others remain unexplained. This sample gives under 20,000 clones in total; roughly 87% of them show up just once. The top ten clonotypes cover around 5.5% of the sample. Sample: PBMCs, taken around atezolizumab (anti-PD-L1) treatment. All receptors derive from a middle-aged man with urothelial cancer.

The chain employs TRBV7-9 and TRBJ2-2; D not resolved. V shed 5 bases and J shed 7 bases, with 11 bases lying between them. This CDR3 region has 13 residues. Germline CDR1 SEHNR, CDR2 FQNEAQ (reference sequence). The CDR3 DNA reads TGTGCCAGCAGCCCACCGAGAATCGGGGAGCTGTTTTTT. It specifies CASSPPRIGELFF. The entire variable domain, with the rest obtained from reference TRBV7-9 and TRBJ2-2, is as follows: DTGVSQNPRHKITKRGQNVTFRCDPISEHNRLYWYRQTLGQGPEFLTYFQNEAQLEKSRLLSDRFSAERPKGSFSTLEIQRTEQGDSAMYLCASSPPRIGELFFGEGSRLTVL.

The chain links TRBV5-6 to TRBJ1-1; 9 bases match TRBD1. CDR3 size: 15 residues. The trim removed 2 bases at V and 5 bases at J, leaving 7 bases unmatched. In germline, CDR1 is SGHDT, CDR2 YYEEEE. This chain's CDR3 is CASSFRDRVSTEAFF. Here the CDR3 DNA reads TGTGCCAGCAGCTTCCGGGACAGGGTTTCGACTGAAGCTTTCTTT.

The chain carries TRBV6-4 and TRBJ2-3, with TRBD2 as a possible D gene (5 bases). CDR1 is MRHNA and CDR2 is SNTAGT in the germline V gene. V was pared by 0 bases and J by 2 bases, with 15 bases between. The CDR3 has 17 amino acids. CDR3 sequence (DNA): TGTGCCAGCAGTGACTCTGGGGAGCGGACCCTCACAGATACGCAGTATTTT. Its protein is CASSDSGERTLTDTQYF.

The rearrangement joins TRBV27 to TRBJ2-5; 7 bases align to TRBD2. Germline loops: CDR1 MNHEY, CDR2 SMNVEV (reference sequence). Losses at the gene ends were 5 bases for V and 0 bases for J; bases not matched to a gene: 18. The CDR3 runs to 19 residues. CDR3: CASSQGGPVASGNQETQYF. The CDR3 DNA sequence: TGTGCCAGCAGTCAGGGAGGACCGGTGGCTAGCGGAAACCAAGAGACCCAGTACTTC.

The chain is built from TRBV7-6 and TRBJ1-5; tentatively, D is TRBD1 (5 bases). Trimming cost V 5 bases and J 3 bases, with 14 bases left between them. The CDR3 runs to 15 residues. CDR1 and CDR2 from the germline V gene are SGHVS and FNYEAQ. CDR3 in DNA: TGTGCCAGCAGCCTAGAGCAGGGCTTCAATCAGCCCCAGCATTTT. Encoded protein: CASSLEQGFNQPQHF.

V is TRBV18 and J is TRBJ2-5, with 8 bases aligning to TRBD2. The J segment lost 4 bases and the V segment lost 2 bases, leaving 6 bases of the junction unmatched. The germline V gene encodes CDR1 KGHSH and CDR2 LQKENI. The CDR3 spans 15 residues. The CDR3 spells CASSPASGSGETQYF. The CDR3 DNA follows: TGTGCCAGCTCACCAGCAAGCGGGAGTGGAGAGACCCAGTACTTC.

CDR3 in amino acids: CAISRDWGDYEQYF. The CDR3, as DNA: TGTGCCATCAGTCGGGACTGGGGGGACTACGAGCAGTACTTC. This chain links TRBV10-3 with TRBJ2-7; weak D call: TRBD2 (6 bases). Germline CDR1 reads ENHRY; CDR2 reads SYGVKD. V lost 5 bases, J lost 3 bases, and 14 bases lay in between. The CDR3 runs 14 residues.

This chain links TRBV4-2 with TRBJ2-3, with 12 bases fitting TRBD2. The CDR3 covers 16 residues. V lost 1 base, J lost 4 bases, and 3 bases stayed unmatched. Germline CDR1 LGHNA, CDR2 YNFKEQ. The CDR3 sequence is CASSQGSSGGADTQYF. In nucleotides, the CDR3 is TGTGCCAGCAGCCAAGGGTCTAGCGGGGGGGCAGATACGCAGTATTTT.

This chain uses TRBV6-1 with TRBJ1-4; 10 bases align to TRBD1. The germline V gene encodes CDR1 MNHNS and CDR2 SASEGT. This CDR3 region has 20 residues. Trimming cost V 0 bases and J 6 bases; bases outside gene matches: 16. In DNA, the CDR3 is TGTGCCAGCAGTGAAGCCGACTTCGGACAGGGGGACAGGAATTATGAAAAACTGTTTTTT. It encodes CASSEADFGQGDRNYEKLFF.

The J gene is TRBJ1-2, the V gene TRBV5-4, with 8 bases aligning to TRBD1. The CDR3 totals 14 residues. The trim removed 0 bases at V and 6 bases at J, leaving 4 bases unmatched. Germline V gives CDR1 SGHNT, CDR2 YYREEE (reference sequence). CDR3 sequence reads: CASSLAQGADGYTF. CDR3 DNA sequence: TGTGCCAGCAGCTTGGCCCAGGGGGCGGATGGCTACACCTTC.

The V call is TRBV27, the J call TRBJ2-1; D is perhaps TRBD2 (5 bases). Germline CDR1 is MNHEY and CDR2 is SMNVEV (reference sequence). This CDR3 is built from 13 residues. Between the trimmed V and J ends, which lost 6 bases and 3 bases, there was a span of 9 bases. The CDR3 loop is CASSRTVYNEQFF. CDR3 nucleotide sequence: TGTGCCAGCAGCCGGACTGTCTACAATGAGCAGTTCTTC.

The chain carries TRBV6-5 and TRBJ2-5, with 8 bases lining up with TRBD1. The ends lost 5 bases at V and 5 bases at J; junction bases unmatched: 1. Germline V gene sequence: CDR1 MNHEY, CDR2 SVGAGI. The length of the CDR3 is 12 residues. CDR3 sequence (DNA): TGTGCCAGCAGTGGACAGGGCGAGACCCAGTACTTC. Amino acid sequence: CASSGQGETQYF.

The V gene is TRBV18, the J gene TRBJ2-3; 12 bases are shared with TRBD2. V was pared by 3 bases and J by 0 bases, with 4 bases of the junction left unmatched. Germline lookup yields CDR1 KGHSH and CDR2 LQKENI. There are 17 residues in the CDR3. In DNA, the CDR3 is TGTGCCAGCTCACCCCGGACTAGCGGGGCTAGCACAGATACGCAGTATTTT. Translated: CASSPRTSGASTDTQYF.